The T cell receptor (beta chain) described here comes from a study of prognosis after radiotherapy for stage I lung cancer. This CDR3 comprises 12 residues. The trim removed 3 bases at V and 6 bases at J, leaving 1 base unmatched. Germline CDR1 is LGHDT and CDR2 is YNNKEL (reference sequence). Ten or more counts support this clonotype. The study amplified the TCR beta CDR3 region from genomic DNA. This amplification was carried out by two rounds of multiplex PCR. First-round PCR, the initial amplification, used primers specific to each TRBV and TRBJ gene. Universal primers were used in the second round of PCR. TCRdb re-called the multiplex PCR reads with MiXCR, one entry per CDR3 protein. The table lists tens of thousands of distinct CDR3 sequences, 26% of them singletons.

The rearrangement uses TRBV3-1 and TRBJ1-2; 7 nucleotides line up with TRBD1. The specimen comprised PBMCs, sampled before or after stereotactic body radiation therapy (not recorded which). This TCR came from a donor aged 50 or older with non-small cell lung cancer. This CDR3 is CASSQTGNGYTF. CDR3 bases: TGTGCCAGCAGCCAGACAGGGAATGGCTACACCTTC.